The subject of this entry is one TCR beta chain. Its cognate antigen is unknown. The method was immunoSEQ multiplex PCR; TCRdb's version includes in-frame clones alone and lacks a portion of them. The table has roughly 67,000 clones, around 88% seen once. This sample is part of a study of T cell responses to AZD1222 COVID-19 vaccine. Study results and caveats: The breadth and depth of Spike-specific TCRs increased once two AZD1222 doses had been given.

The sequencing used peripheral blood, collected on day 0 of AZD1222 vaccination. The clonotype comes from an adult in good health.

The CDR3 bases are TGTGCCAGCAGTGACCCGGGGTGCAATCAGCCCCAGCATTTT. Its translation is CASSDPGCNQPQHF. The rearrangement joins TRBV6-4 to TRBJ1-5; no definite D call. The length of the CDR3 is 14 residues. V lost 2 bases and J 2 bases, leaving 7 bases between the germline ends. Germline values: CDR1 MRHNA, CDR2 SNTAGT.